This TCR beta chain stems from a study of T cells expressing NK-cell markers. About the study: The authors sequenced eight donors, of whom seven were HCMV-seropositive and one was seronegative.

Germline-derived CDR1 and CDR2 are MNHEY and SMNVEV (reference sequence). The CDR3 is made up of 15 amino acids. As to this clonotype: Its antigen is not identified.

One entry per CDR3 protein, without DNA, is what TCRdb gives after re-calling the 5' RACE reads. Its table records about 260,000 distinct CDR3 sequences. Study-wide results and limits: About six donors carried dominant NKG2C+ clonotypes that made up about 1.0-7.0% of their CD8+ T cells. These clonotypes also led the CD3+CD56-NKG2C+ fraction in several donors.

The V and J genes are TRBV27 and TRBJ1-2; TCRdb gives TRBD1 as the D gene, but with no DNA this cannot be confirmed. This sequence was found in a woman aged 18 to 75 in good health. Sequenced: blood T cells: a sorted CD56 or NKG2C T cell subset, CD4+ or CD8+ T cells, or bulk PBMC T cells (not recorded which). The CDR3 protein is CASSPWPGGSYGYTF.